The 21 T cell receptor beta chains below come from one sample, sequenced in a study of cytomegalovirus exposure and HLA in healthy donors. The PCR contained 60 Vbeta and 13 Jbeta primers. Clones were read by immunoSEQ multiplex PCR, and TCRdb kept only the in-frame ones, dropping some. Here the sample spans around 40,000 clones, roughly three quarters being singletons. The sequenced sample consisted of PBMCs. These receptor sequences come from a man aged 30 to 39 in good health and CMV-seronegative.

This clone was seen only a few times. The V gene is TRBV6-4, the J gene TRBJ1-1; D is undetermined. The CDR3 is 14 residues long. Germline CDR1 MRHNA, CDR2 SNTAGT. Trimming removed 3 bases at V and 3 bases at J, with 11 bases between. The CDR3 spells CASSENSKDTEAFF. The DNA for the CDR3 is TGTGCCAGCAGTGAAAACAGTAAAGACACTGAAGCTTTCTTT.

The chain combines TRBV13 with TRBJ2-2; 8 bases match TRBD1. The CDR3 consists of 15 residues. V gave up 4 bases and J gave up 4 bases; unmatched junction bases: 5. Germline CDR1 PRHDT, CDR2 FYEKMQ (reference sequence). CDR3 amino acids: CASSSPRGPTGELFF. DNA for the CDR3: TGTGCCAGCAGCTCCCCCAGGGGGCCCACCGGGGAGCTGTTTTTT.

This chain uses TRBV28 with TRBJ2-1, with D unclear. With 4 bases removed from V and 10 bases from J, the gap between germline ends came to 5 bases. The CDR3 runs 10 residues. Germline CDR1 is MDHEN and CDR2 is SYDVKM. This CDR3 reads CASSYQEQFF. The CDR3 DNA sequence: TGTGCCAGCAGTTACCAGGAGCAGTTCTTC.

The count of this clone is one. The chain has TRBV5-1 and TRBJ1-5; unclear D gene. Germline CDR1 is SGHRS and CDR2 is YFSETQ. Trimming shortened V by 2 bases and J by 8 bases, and 11 bases separated the two germline ends. CDR3 length: 13 amino acids. The CDR3 coding sequence is TGCGCCAGCAGCTTCTGGCCGCAAGAGCCCCAGCATTTT. This translates into CASSFWPQEPQHF.

The chain links TRBV5-1 to TRBJ2-2; tentatively, D is TRBD2 (6 bases). This CDR3 contains 16 residues. Trimming stripped 0 bases from V and 0 bases from J, with 9 bases between. Germline CDR1 SGHRS, CDR2 YFSETQ. The CDR3 DNA follows: TGCGCCAGCAGCTTGGCTAGCGTCGCGAACACCGGGGAGCTGTTTTTT. Protein sequence: CASSLASVANTGELFF.

The chain uses TRBV11-2 and TRBJ2-7; 9 nucleotides line up with TRBD1. The germline gives CDR1 SGHAT, CDR2 FQNNGV. The CDR3 extends over 14 amino acids. V lost 5 bases to trimming and J lost 1 base; unmatched junction nucleotides: 3. The CDR3 sequence is CASSTDRGSYEQYF. The CDR3 DNA is TGTGCCAGCAGCACGGACAGGGGTTCCTACGAGCAGTACTTC.

This sequence joins TRBV6-1 and TRBJ2-7, with a tentative D call TRBD1 (6 bases). Trimming pared 6 bases from V and 6 bases from J, leaving 18 bases between. The CDR3 length is 14 residues. Germline V CDR1 and CDR2: MNHNS, SASEGT. The CDR3 DNA is TGTGCCAGCAGGTACAGGGAAGAGAGTCGCGAGCAGTACTTC. Protein sequence: CASRYREESREQYF.

This clone was seen a handful of times. The chain recombines TRBV7-9 with TRBJ1-2, with 7 positions matching TRBD1. The CDR3 has 15 amino acids. Germline V gives CDR1 SEHNR, CDR2 FQNEAQ (reference sequence). V lost 5 bases and J lost 8; bases outside the gene matches: 14. CDR3 protein: CASSPPAGGSRGYTF. Here the CDR3 DNA reads TGTGCCAGCAGCCCCCCGGCAGGGGGATCTCGGGGCTACACCTTC.

This clone was observed a handful of times. The CDR3 loop is CASSQIGQGPRETQYF. For the CDR3, the DNA is TGCGCCAGCAGCCAAATAGGACAGGGGCCGCGAGAGACCCAGTACTTC. The chain links TRBV4-3 to TRBJ2-5, with 9 bases fitting TRBD1. This CDR3 has 16 residues. The germline CDR1 and CDR2 sequences are LGHNA and YSLEER. V shed 2 bases and J 4 bases; nucleotides not matched to a gene: 8.

The chain combines TRBV29-1 with TRBJ2-3; 10 nucleotides align to TRBD2. This CDR3 is 14 amino acids long. Germline CDR1 is SQVTM and CDR2 is ANQGSEA. The V gene end was trimmed by 7 bases and the J gene end by 3 bases; junction bases not matched to a gene: 7. The CDR3 here is CSETLAGATDTQYF. The CDR3 DNA sequence: TGCAGCGAGACCCTAGCGGGAGCAACAGATACGCAGTATTTT.

The genes are TRBV27 and TRBJ2-7; D may be TRBD2 (6 bases). This CDR3 comprises 12 residues. The V end was cut by 6 bases, the J end by 0 bases, with 6 bases between. Germline V gene lookup returns CDR1 MNHEY and CDR2 SMNVEV (reference sequence). This CDR3 reads CASSGGSYEQYF. The CDR3, as DNA: TGTGCCAGCAGCGGGGGCTCCTACGAGCAGTACTTC.

This chain links TRBV5-4 with TRBJ1-1; the match to TRBD1 covers 8 bases. The germline V gene has CDR1 SGHNT and CDR2 YYREEE (reference sequence). The CDR3 is 17 residues long. The trim removed 2 bases at V and 0 bases at J, leaving 9 bases unmatched. CDR3 nucleotides: TGTGCCAGCAGCTTTTTGACAGGGGCCGACATGAACACTGAAGCTTTCTTT. It translates to CASSFLTGADMNTEAFF.

The rearrangement joins TRBV11-2 to TRBJ2-1; TRBD1 matches at 12 bases. Germline CDR1 reads SGHAT; CDR2 reads FQNNGV. This CDR3 contains 15 residues. J lost 9 bases, V lost 1 base, and 4 bases had no gene match. CDR3 DNA: TGTGCCAGCAGCTTAGTTGGGACAGGGGGCTTTGAGCAGTTCTTC. Translation gives CASSLVGTGGFEQFF.

The chain employs TRBV6-1 and TRBJ1-1; D ambiguous. Germline assignment: CDR1 MNHNS and CDR2 SASEGT. V lost 7 bases, J lost 7 bases, and 10 bases lay in between. The CDR3 is 11 amino acids. The DNA for the CDR3 is TGTGCCAGCACCCGAGTGGTTGAAGCTTTCTTT. Its protein is CASTRVVEAFF.

V is TRBV6-5 and J is TRBJ1-2; TRBD1 is a possible D gene (6 bases). Trimming stripped 6 bases from V and 6 bases from J, with 17 bases between. The CDR3 has 14 amino acids. Germline lookup yields CDR1 MNHEY and CDR2 SVGAGI. The chain's CDR3 is CASSPDRSGHGYTF. Here the CDR3 DNA reads TGTGCCAGCAGCCCCGACAGGTCGGGCCATGGCTACACCTTC.

The rearrangement links TRBV29-1 to TRBJ2-7; 12 bases agree with TRBD2. The CDR3 covers 15 residues. V dropped 2 bases and J dropped 6; count of bases not matched to a gene: 8. Germline CDR1 and CDR2: SQVTM and ANQGSEA. CDR3 sequence: CSVEFSLAGGGEQYF. In DNA form, the CDR3 reads TGCAGCGTTGAATTTTCGCTAGCGGGAGGGGGCGAGCAGTACTTC.

The chain couples TRBV9 to TRBJ2-6, with D perhaps matching TRBD1 (6 bases). V was trimmed by 4 bases and J by 2 bases, leaving 13 bases between them. CDR1 is SGDLS and CDR2 is YYNGEE in the germline V gene. There are 16 residues in the CDR3. Here the CDR3 reads CASSPRPGAGANVLTF. In nucleotides, the CDR3 is TGTGCCAGCAGCCCCCGCCCAGGGGCTGGGGCCAACGTCCTGACTTTC.

The gene calls are TRBV4-2 and TRBJ2-7; possible D gene TRBD2, 5 bases. Trimming removed 0 bases from V and 7 bases from J, with 19 bases in between. This CDR3 has 16 amino acids. CDR1 is LGHNA, CDR2 YNFKEQ, per germline. The chain's CDR3 is CASSQDPGGLLREQYF. The CDR3 DNA reads as TGTGCCAGCAGCCAAGACCCAGGCGGGCTCCTTAGGGAGCAGTACTTC.

V gene TRBV10-2 combines with J gene TRBJ1-3, with D hard to call. Trimming left V 8 bases short and J 1 base short, with 15 bases between. The CDR3 is 15 residues long. Per germline, CDR1 WSHSY and CDR2 SAAADI. The CDR3, as DNA: TGCGCCAGCTCCGCGGGGTGGGAGTCTGGAAACACCATATATTTT. Translation gives CASSAGWESGNTIYF.

The CDR3, as DNA: TGCGCCAGCAGCCAAGGGGGAGGGGACAATCAGCCCCAGCATTTT. This gives the protein CASSQGGGDNQPQHF. The chain joins TRBV4-3 to TRBJ1-5; D may be TRBD1 (5 bases). There are 15 residues in the CDR3. Germline values: CDR1 LGHNA, CDR2 YSLEER. V was clipped by 1 base and J by 3 bases, with 10 bases between them.

The chain is built from TRBV4-2 and TRBJ1-1, with a tentative D call TRBD1 (5 bases). V gave up 4 bases and J gave up 3 bases, with 15 bases separating them. CDR3 length: 15 residues. Per germline, CDR1 LGHNA and CDR2 YNFKEQ. CDR3 sequence: CASSPDGGMDTEAFF. DNA for the CDR3: TGTGCCAGCAGCCCAGATGGGGGGATGGACACTGAAGCTTTCTTT.